What follows are 10 T cell receptor beta chains derived from one specimen sequenced in a study of cytomegalovirus exposure and HLA in healthy donors. The PCR made use of 60 Vbeta and 13 Jbeta primers. The data were produced by immunoSEQ multiplex PCR, yet TCRdb's version contains in-frame clones alone and is incomplete. Of 190,000 or so clones in the sample, about four fifths were seen once. The specimen sequenced was PBMCs. Receptors were obtained from a man aged 50-60 years in good health and CMV-seronegative.

J is TRBJ1-1 and V is TRBV4-2; D remains ambiguous. The CDR3 consists of 13 residues. V lost 0 bases and J lost 10, with 12 bases in between. CDR1 and CDR2 (germline): LGHNA, YNFKEQ. The CDR3 sequence is CASSQDNTRGAFF. In nucleotides, the CDR3 is TGTGCCAGCAGCCAAGATAATACCAGAGGAGCTTTCTTT.

The chain joins TRBV7-8 to TRBJ2-1; D is unclear. V was pared by 1 base and J by 7 bases, with 11 bases between. The germline V gene has CDR1 SGHVS and CDR2 FQNEAQ. The CDR3 spans 14 residues. CDR3 amino acids: CASSLVAFRNEQFF. CDR3 bases: TGTGCCAGCAGCTTAGTCGCGTTTCGGAATGAGCAGTTCTTC.

This clone was seen only once. The chain employs TRBV19 and TRBJ2-3, with D perhaps matching TRBD1 (7 bases). V lost 2 bases and J 1 base, leaving 10 bases between the germline ends. The CDR3 totals 15 residues. CDR1 and CDR2 (germline): LNHDA, SQIVND (reference sequence). CDR3 region: CASSIQGGGTDTQYF. The CDR3 region has the DNA TGTGCCAGTAGTATACAGGGGGGTGGCACAGATACGCAGTATTTT.

This chain connects TRBV28 to TRBJ2-2; possibly TRBD1 for D (6 bases). The germline V gene encodes CDR1 MDHEN and CDR2 SYDVKM. The CDR3 runs 14 residues. V lost 6 bases to trimming and J lost 2 bases, with 10 bases between them. The CDR3 DNA reads as TGTGCCAGCAGGTCGGGACACAACACCGGGGAGCTGTTTTTT. Protein product: CASRSGHNTGELFF. Full variable domain (rest looked up from reference TRBV28 and TRBJ2-2): DVKVTQSSRYLVKRTGEKVFLECVQDMDHENMFWYRQDPGLGLRLIYFSYDVKMKEKGDIPEGYSVSREKKERFSLILESASTNQTSMYLCASRSGHNTGELFFGEGSRLTVL.

This clone was recorded once. This chain links TRBV5-1 with TRBJ2-5; the match to TRBD2 covers 9 bases. V lost 0 bases to trimming and J lost 1 base; unmatched junction nucleotides: 4. Germline V gives CDR1 SGHRS, CDR2 YFSETQ. The CDR3 runs 16 residues. The CDR3 is CASSLDRRGGQETQYF. DNA of the CDR3: TGCGCCAGCAGCTTGGATCGGCGGGGGGGCCAAGAGACCCAGTACTTC.

J is TRBJ2-7 and V is TRBV29-1; 10 bases line up with TRBD1. CDR1 is SQVTM, CDR2 ANQGSEA, per germline. Trimming removed 6 bases from V and 2 bases from J; junction bases left unmatched: 7. The CDR3 is 14 residues long. This CDR3 is CSVPGTGVAYEQYF. The CDR3 DNA sequence: TGCAGCGTCCCCGGGACAGGGGTCGCCTACGAGCAGTACTTC.

V is TRBV5-8 and J is TRBJ2-7; TRBD2 agrees at 8 bases. The CDR3 runs to 15 residues. Trimming removed 0 bases from V and 2 bases from J; junction bases left unmatched: 4. Germline values: CDR1 SGHTS, CDR2 YDEGEE. The CDR3 DNA sequence: TGTGCCAGCAGCTTGGGATTCGGGAGGGCCTACGAGCAGTACTTC. It is translated as CASSLGFGRAYEQYF.

The rearrangement uses TRBV7-2 and TRBJ2-3; 9 bases are a match to TRBD2. Germline CDR1 SGHTA, CDR2 FQGNSA. Losses at the gene ends were 4 bases for V and 0 bases for J; bases not matched to a gene: 8. This CDR3 has 17 amino acids. CDR3 nucleotide sequence: TGTGCCAGCAGCTCGACGAAAACTAGCGGGAGCACAGATACGCAGTATTTT. Protein: CASSSTKTSGSTDTQYF.

The V gene is TRBV7-3, the J gene TRBJ2-2; 8 bases match TRBD2. This CDR3 has 16 amino acids. Trimming removed 3 bases from V and 6 bases from J; junction bases left unmatched: 9. The germline CDR1 and CDR2 sequences are SGHTA and FQGTGA. The chain's CDR3 is CASSLGRAGVSGELFF. CDR3 in DNA: TGTGCCAGCAGCTTGGGCAGAGCGGGGGTGTCCGGGGAGCTGTTTTTT.

This clone was counted a single time. This rearrangement joins TRBV5-1 to TRBJ2-7; a weak D match, TRBD1 (6 bases). Germline CDR1 is SGHRS and CDR2 is YFSETQ. The CDR3 runs to 16 residues. The ends were cut back, 5 bases at V and 0 bases at J, with 18 bases in the middle. The CDR3 loop reads CASSPQGILSSYEQYF. In DNA form, the CDR3 reads TGCGCCAGCAGTCCACAGGGAATACTGAGCTCCTACGAGCAGTACTTC.